The 11 T cell receptor beta chains reported below all come from one sample, sequenced in a study of cytomegalovirus exposure and HLA in healthy donors. Primers: 60 Vbeta forward and 13 Jbeta reverse. Measured with immunoSEQ multiplex PCR; TCRdb has only the in-frame clones, and not every one. Here the sample spans about 140,000 clones, 85% to 90% being singletons. Sequencing was done on a sample of PBMCs. These receptors all stem from a woman in her thirties in good health and CMV-seronegative.

The chain uses TRBV7-8 and TRBJ1-5; TRBD1 is a possible D gene (6 bases). Germline loops: CDR1 SGHVS, CDR2 FQNEAQ. V was clipped by 1 base and J by 7 bases, with 26 bases between them. This CDR3 spans 19 amino acids. The DNA for the CDR3 is TGTGCCAGCAGCTTAGGGGGCGTACAGGGACCTCGCAGGCCCCAGCCCCAGCATTTT. Translation: CASSLGGVQGPRRPQPQHF.

J is TRBJ1-1 and V is TRBV7-9; D might be TRBD1 (5 bases). The length of the CDR3 is 12 residues. Trimming took 1 base from V and 7 from J, leaving 7 bases between them. Germline CDR1 SEHNR, CDR2 FQNEAQ (reference sequence). CDR3 coding DNA: TGTGCCAGCAGCTTAGGACAGCATGAAGCTTTCTTT. Protein: CASSLGQHEAFF.

The chain joins TRBV6-5 to TRBJ1-2; D unresolved. The germline V gene has CDR1 MNHEY and CDR2 SVGAGI. V shed 0 bases and J shed 3 bases, with 5 bases lying between them. The CDR3 has 13 amino acids. For the CDR3, the DNA is TGTGCCAGCAGTTACTCCCTTGACTATGGCTACACCTTC. It specifies CASSYSLDYGYTF.

The genes are TRBV7-9 and TRBJ2-7, with D uncertain. CDR3 length equals 13 residues. Germline-derived CDR1 and CDR2 are SEHNR and FQNEAQ (reference sequence). V was pared by 1 base and J by 2 bases, with 6 bases between. For the CDR3, the DNA is TGTGCCAGCAGCTTAGAATCGGCCTACGAGCAGTACTTC. Amino acids: CASSLESAYEQYF.

The chain has TRBV7-2 and TRBJ1-2; TRBD1 matches 9 bases. The CDR3 loop spans 16 amino acids. The J segment lost 2 bases and the V segment lost 5 bases, leaving 9 bases of the junction unmatched. In germline, CDR1 is SGHTA, CDR2 FQGNSA. The CDR3 DNA follows: TGTGCCAGCAGCGTGACGTGGGACAGGGCCAACTATGGCTACACCTTC. The encoded protein is CASSVTWDRANYGYTF.

The chain is built from TRBV7-2 and TRBJ1-4; D gene unclear. Trimming stripped 5 bases from V and 6 bases from J, with 10 bases between. Germline V CDR1 and CDR2: SGHTA, FQGNSA. The CDR3 covers 13 residues. The CDR3 reads CASSVQIYEKLFF. In DNA, the CDR3 is TGTGCCAGCAGCGTCCAGATATATGAAAAACTGTTTTTT.

The sample holds a few counts of this clone. The chain couples TRBV5-5 to TRBJ1-5; D not certain. V shed 1 base and J shed 5 bases, with 4 bases lying between them. Germline V CDR1 and CDR2: SGHKS, YYEKEE (reference sequence). The CDR3 has 12 amino acids. The CDR3 nucleotides read TGTGCCAGCAGCTTGCAGGATCAGCCCCAGCATTTT. Its protein is CASSLQDQPQHF.

The rearrangement links TRBV5-8 to TRBJ1-6; a weak D match, TRBD1 (6 bases). The germline V and J ends were trimmed by 2 bases and 4 bases, with 10 bases remaining between them. CDR1 and CDR2 (germline): SGHTS, YDEGEE. The CDR3 totals 15 residues. DNA for the CDR3: TGTGCCAGCAGCTTAGGGGGAGTGTATAATTCACCCCTCCACTTT. It codes for CASSLGGVYNSPLHF. Combining the CDR3 with reference TRBV5-8 and TRBJ1-6 gives the whole variable domain EAGVTQSPTHLIKTRGQQATLRCSPISGHTSVYWYQQALGLGLQFLLWYDEGEERNRGNFPPRFSGRQFPNYSSELNVNALELEDSALYLCASSLGGVYNSPLHFGNGTRLTVT.

V gene TRBV7-9 combines with J gene TRBJ1-1; D is undetermined. The germline gives CDR1 SEHNR, CDR2 FQNEAQ (reference sequence). The CDR3 covers 12 residues. V was cut by 1 base and J by 5 bases, with 5 bases left in between. CDR3 nucleotide sequence: TGTGCCAGCAGCTTAGGAGAGACTGAAGCTTTCTTT. Its translation: CASSLGETEAFF.

This clone was observed a single time. The chain is built from TRBV27 and TRBJ2-7; 7 bases match TRBD2. Looked up from germline, CDR1 is MNHEY and CDR2 is SMNVEV (reference sequence). V shed 5 bases, J shed 0 bases, and the junction held 7 bases outside the gene matches. This CDR3 spans 15 amino acids. Here the CDR3 DNA reads TGTGCCAGCAGTCCGCGGGGAGGGCCCTCCTACGAGCAGTACTTC. This translates into CASSPRGGPSYEQYF.

The gene calls are TRBV28 and TRBJ2-5; 9 bases are a match to TRBD2. The germline CDR1 and CDR2 sequences are MDHEN and SYDVKM. Losses at the gene ends were 2 bases for V and 5 bases for J; bases not matched to a gene: 12. The CDR3 is 17 residues long. The CDR3 protein is CASSLRISGGGFETQYF. The CDR3 DNA is TGTGCCAGCAGTTTACGGATTAGCGGGGGAGGGTTTGAGACCCAGTACTTC.